Given below is one TCR beta chain in context. Amplification yielded TCR beta CDR3 regions, with RNA transcripts as the source. Carried out on the TCR CDR3, a first-round RT-PCR used the HTBI primer set. TCRdb re-called the multiplex PCR reads through MiXCR, storing one row per CDR3 protein. Among 500,000 to 750,000 distinct CDR3 sequences listed, just over 45% were seen once. The data were obtained in a study of T cells in Graves' hyperthyroidism and ophthalmopathy. Graves' hyperthyroidism qualified as stable when ophthalmopathy did not progress within 18 months. Diagnoses used clinical symptoms, serum thyroxine and TRAb, thyroid ultrasound and orbital computed tomography. V dropped 3 bases and J dropped 3; count of bases not matched to a gene: 4. This CDR3 has 15 amino acids. The germline gives CDR1 KGHDR, CDR2 SFDVKD.

The receptor's source is a woman between 18 and 30 years old with Graves' hyperthyroidism. The chain has TRBV24-1 and TRBJ2-7; 10 bases fit TRBD2. Sequences were obtained from peripheral blood or thyroid tissue (not recorded which). The CDR3 nucleotides are TGTGCCACCAGTGATAGGGGGACTAGCGACTACGAGCAGTACTTC. As protein: CATSDRGTSDYEQYF.